This T cell receptor (beta chain) was identified during a study of blood T cell repertoires in COVID-19. Across the whole study: Both acute and convalescent COVID-19 samples were obtained from the United States, Italy and Spain. T cells, B-cell-depleted T cells, or PBMCs provided the cDNA or gDNA that served as material.

In the original analysis: It was from reference gene primer amplification that nucleated cell counts were estimated. Using immunoSEQ multiplex PCR, the repertoire was profiled, and TCRdb retains in-frame clones only, with some absent. V and J calls and clone size are as listed in that table; D and trimming were resolved from the DNA. The sample has roughly 500,000 clones; roughly 87% are singletons. The CDR3 is 15 amino acids. Germline lookup yields CDR1 KGHSH and CDR2 LQKENI. The V end lost 3 bases, the J end lost 1 base, and 9 bases lay between the germline ends. The Seattle site enrolled patients during active infection and followed them longitudinally.

The source is a man aged 18 to 29 with COVID-19, enrolled during active disease. This chain connects TRBV18 to TRBJ2-2; D is possibly TRBD1 (5 bases). Sequencing was done on a sample of peripheral blood. The CDR3 DNA reads as TGTGCCAGCTCACCGCGCCAGGGGAACACCGGGGAGCTGTTTTTT. Amino acid sequence: CASSPRQGNTGELFF.